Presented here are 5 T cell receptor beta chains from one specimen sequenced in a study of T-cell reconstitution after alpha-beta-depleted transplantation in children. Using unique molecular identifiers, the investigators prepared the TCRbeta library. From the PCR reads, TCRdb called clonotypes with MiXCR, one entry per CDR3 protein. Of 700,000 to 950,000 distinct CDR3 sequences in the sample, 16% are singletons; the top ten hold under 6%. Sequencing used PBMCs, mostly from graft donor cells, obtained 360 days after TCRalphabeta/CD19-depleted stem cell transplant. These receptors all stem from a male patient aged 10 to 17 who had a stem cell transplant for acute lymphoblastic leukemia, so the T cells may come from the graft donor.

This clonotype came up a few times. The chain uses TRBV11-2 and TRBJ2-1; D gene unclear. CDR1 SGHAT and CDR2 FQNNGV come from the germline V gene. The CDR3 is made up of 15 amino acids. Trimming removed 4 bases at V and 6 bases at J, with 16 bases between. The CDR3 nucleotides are TGTGCCAGCAGCTCCCTGACCGGAGCTTTCAATGAGCAGTTCTTC. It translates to CASSSLTGAFNEQFF.

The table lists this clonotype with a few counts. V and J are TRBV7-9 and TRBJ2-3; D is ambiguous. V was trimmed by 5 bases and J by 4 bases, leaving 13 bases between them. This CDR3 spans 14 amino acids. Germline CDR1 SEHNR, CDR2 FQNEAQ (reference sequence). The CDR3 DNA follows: TGTGCCAGCAGCCGCCGGTTAGTGGCAGATACGCAGTATTTT. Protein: CASSRRLVADTQYF.

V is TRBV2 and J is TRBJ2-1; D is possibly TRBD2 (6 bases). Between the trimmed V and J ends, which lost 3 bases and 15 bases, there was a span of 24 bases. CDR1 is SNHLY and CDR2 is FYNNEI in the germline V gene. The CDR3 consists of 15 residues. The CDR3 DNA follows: TGTGCCAGCAGTGATGTTGCGGGAAAATCCCCTCGGGGGTTCTTC. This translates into CASSDVAGKSPRGFF.

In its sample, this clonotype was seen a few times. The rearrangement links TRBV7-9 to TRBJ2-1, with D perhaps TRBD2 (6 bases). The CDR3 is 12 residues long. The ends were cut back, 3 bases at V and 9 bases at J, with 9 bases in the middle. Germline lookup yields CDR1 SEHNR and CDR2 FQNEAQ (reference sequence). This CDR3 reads CASSFSGVEQFF. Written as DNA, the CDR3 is TGTGCCAGCAGCTTTTCGGGGGTTGAGCAGTTCTTC.

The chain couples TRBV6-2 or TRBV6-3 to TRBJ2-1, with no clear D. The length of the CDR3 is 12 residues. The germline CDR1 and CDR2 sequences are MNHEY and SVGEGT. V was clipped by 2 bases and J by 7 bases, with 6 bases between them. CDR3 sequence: CASSYPPNEQFF. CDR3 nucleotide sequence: TGTGCCAGCAGTTACCCCCCTAATGAGCAGTTCTTC.